The 6 T cell receptor beta chains given below trace back to one sample, sequenced in a study of T-cell reconstitution after alpha-beta-depleted transplantation in children. The authors prepared the TCRbeta library with unique molecular identifiers. TCRdb processed the PCR reads anew with MiXCR; each CDR3 protein has one entry. This table holds about 360,000 distinct CDR3 sequences, about 14% found once. The specimen was PBMCs, collected from the stem cell graft. The receptors shown here come from a human donor who donated a stem cell graft to a child with Fanconi anemia.

The rearrangement joins TRBV18 to TRBJ1-4; no clear D gene. The CDR3 is 13 residues long. V dropped 1 base and J dropped 7 bases, with 7 bases sitting between them. Germline assignment: CDR1 KGHSH and CDR2 LQKENI. CDR3 loop: CASSPREGEKLFF. CDR3 bases: TGTGCCAGCTCACCACGGGAAGGTGAAAAACTGTTTTTT.

At least ten counts were recorded for this clonotype. CDR3 nucleotide sequence: TGTGCCAGCAGCCATGGACAGGGGGGGAATGAGCAGTTCTTC. Encoded protein: CASSHGQGGNEQFF. This chain joins TRBV9 and TRBJ2-1, with 10 bases matching TRBD1. Germline CDR1 reads SGDLS; CDR2 reads YYNGEE. CDR3 length: 14 amino acids. The V gene end was trimmed by 4 bases and the J gene end by 7 bases; junction bases not matched to a gene: 5.

In its sample, this clonotype was seen a few times. The chain links TRBV5-1 to TRBJ1-1; tentatively, D is TRBD1 (6 bases). This CDR3 region has 16 residues. Germline lookup yields CDR1 SGHRS and CDR2 YFSETQ. The V end was cut by 2 bases, the J end by 0 bases, with 14 bases between. The CDR3 region has the DNA TGCGCCAGCAGCTTCGGAGGACAGAGGATGAACACTGAAGCTTTCTTT. Protein: CASSFGGQRMNTEAFF.

The V and J genes are TRBV5-1 and TRBJ2-7, with unresolved D. Per germline, CDR1 SGHRS and CDR2 YFSETQ. The CDR3 extends over 12 amino acids. V gave up 4 bases and J gave up 2 bases, with 7 bases separating them. The CDR3 region has the DNA TGCGCCAGCAGCAGGGTCCCCTACGAGCAGTACTTC. The encoded protein is CASSRVPYEQYF.

J is TRBJ2-1 and V is TRBV10-3, with D maybe TRBD2 (7 bases). Germline CDR1 and CDR2: ENHRY and SYGVKD. This CDR3 region has 18 residues. V lost 2 bases to trimming and J lost 0 bases, with 17 bases between them. CDR3 residues: CAISEGFGGLSSYNEQFF. CDR3 coding DNA: TGTGCCATCAGTGAGGGCTTCGGGGGGCTTAGCTCCTACAATGAGCAGTTCTTC.

The J gene is TRBJ1-1, the V gene TRBV10-3; 7 bases agree with TRBD1. The CDR3 contains 14 residues. CDR1 and CDR2 (germline): ENHRY, SYGVKD. J gave up 5 bases and V 0 bases, and 3 bases lay outside the gene matches. The CDR3 is CAISESTGRTEAFF. The CDR3 DNA sequence: TGTGCCATCAGTGAGTCGACAGGGAGAACTGAAGCTTTCTTT.